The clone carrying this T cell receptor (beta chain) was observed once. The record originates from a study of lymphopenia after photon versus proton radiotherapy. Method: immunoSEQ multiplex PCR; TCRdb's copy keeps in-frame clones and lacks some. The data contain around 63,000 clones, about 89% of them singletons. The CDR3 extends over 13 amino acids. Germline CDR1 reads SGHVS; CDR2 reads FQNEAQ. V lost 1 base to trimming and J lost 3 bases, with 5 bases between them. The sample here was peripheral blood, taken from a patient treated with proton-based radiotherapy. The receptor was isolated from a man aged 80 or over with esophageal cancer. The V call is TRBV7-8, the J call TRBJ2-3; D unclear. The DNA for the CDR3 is TGTGCCAGCAGCTTAGATAGGACAGATACGCAGTATTTT. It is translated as CASSLDRTDTQYF.